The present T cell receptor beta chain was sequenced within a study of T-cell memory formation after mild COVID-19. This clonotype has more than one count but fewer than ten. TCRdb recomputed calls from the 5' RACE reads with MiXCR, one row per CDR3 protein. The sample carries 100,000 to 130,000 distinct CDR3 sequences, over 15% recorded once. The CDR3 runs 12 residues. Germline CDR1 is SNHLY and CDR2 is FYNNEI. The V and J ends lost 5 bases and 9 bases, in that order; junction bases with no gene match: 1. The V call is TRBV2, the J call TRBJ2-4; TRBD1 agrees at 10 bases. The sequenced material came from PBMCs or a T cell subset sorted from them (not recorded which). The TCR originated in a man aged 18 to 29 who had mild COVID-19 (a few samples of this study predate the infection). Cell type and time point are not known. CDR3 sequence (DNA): TGTGCCAGCAGTAGACAGGGGGCCATTCAGTACTTC. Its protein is CASSRQGAIQYF.